The rows below give T cell receptor beta chains drawn from one sample of a study of blood T cells in healthy people across ages. TCRdb re-called the 5' RACE reads with MiXCR, one entry per CDR3 protein. The table shows 1.5 million or so distinct CDR3 sequences, with 42% occurring only once. Sequenced input: blood. The receptors come from a young woman in good health. Each CDR3 is given with its conserved first and last residue. D genes are given only for firm matches. The size of a clone is reported for some rows only, either as once, few or many, or as a class for expanded clones.

TRBJ2-7,few,-,TRBV4-1,TGCGCCAGCAGCCAAGAAGTTGGATTCGGGGGTAGTTATTACGAGCAGTACTTC,CASSQEVGFGGSYYEQYF
TRBJ1-5,-,TRBD1,TRBV6-5,TGTGCCAGCAGTCGGACAGGGATTAATAGCAATCAGCCCCAGCATTTT,CASSRTGINSNQPQHF
TRBJ2-3,-,TRBD2,TRBV12-3/TRBV12-4,TGTGCCACCCTTGGGGGGGTTTCTGCAGATACGCAGTATTTT,CATLGGVSADTQYF
TRBJ2-1,-,-,TRBV7-6,TGTGCCAGCAGCTCCTCCGCTTGGGAGCAGTTCTTC,CASSSSAWEQFF
TRBJ1-2,-,TRBD1,TRBV7-9,TGTGCCAGCAGCTCGCTCGGGACAGAGATTAACTATGGCTACACCTTC,CASSSLGTEINYGYTF
TRBJ2-7,-,TRBD1,TRBV7-9,TGTGCCAGCAGCTTAGGGGGACAGTCCTACAATGAGCAGTACTTC,CASSLGGQSYNEQYF
TRBJ2-1,-,-,TRBV11-2,TGTGCCAGCAGCATCGGGAGTCAAGACCACAATGAGCAGTTCTTC,CASSIGSQDHNEQFF
TRBJ2-4,-,-,TRBV20-1,TGCAGTGCTCCCCAGTCTTTACTAGCTTCCGAACTCACCTACGAGCGGTACTTC,CSAPQSLLASELTYERYF
TRBJ1-2,few,-,TRBV6-6,TGTGCCAGCAGTTATGTCAGGAATGGCTACACCTTC,CASSYVRNGYTF
TRBJ2-3,-,TRBD2,TRBV7-2,TGTGCCAGCAGCGCCTCAGCGGGAGCTCCAACAGATACGCAGTATTTT,CASSASAGAPTDTQYF
TRBJ2-3,few,TRBD2,TRBV20-1,TGCAGTGCTAGCCCTTATCTCCGCGGGGGGGAAGATACGCAGTATTTT,CSASPYLRGGEDTQYF
TRBJ2-7,few,TRBD2,TRBV25-1,TGTGCCAGCAGTGTGGGACTAGCGATCTACGAGCAGTACTTC,CASSVGLAIYEQYF
TRBJ2-1,few,-,TRBV29-1,TGCAGCGGACGACATTCCCATGAGCAGTTCTTC,CSGRHSHEQFF
TRBJ1-2,-,-,TRBV10-3,TGTGCCAGGGGCCGGACTAACTATGGCTACACCTTC,CARGRTNYGYTF
TRBJ1-1,-,TRBD1,TRBV4-2,TGTGCCAGCAGTCGCACGGGGACAGGGGGCACTGAAGCTTTCTTT,CASSRTGTGGTEAFF
TRBJ2-3,few,-,TRBV2,TGTGCCAGCAGTGAAGTTGGGCAACTCATAACAGATACGCAGTATTTT,CASSEVGQLITDTQYF
TRBJ1-4,-,TRBD1,TRBV25-1,TGTGCCAGCAAGGGACAGGGGAATGAAAAACTGTTTTTT,CASKGQGNEKLFF
TRBJ2-7,-,-,TRBV7-8,TGTGCCAGCAGCTTCCTATCAATCGGGGGAGAAATGGAGCAGTACTTC,CASSFLSIGGEMEQYF
TRBJ1-2,many,TRBD1,TRBV27,TGTGCCAGCAGTTCAGGGGGCTTAGACTATGGCTACACCTTC,CASSSGGLDYGYTF
TRBJ2-7,-,TRBD2,TRBV3-1,TGTGCCAGCAGCCACAGCGGGGGGCGCTCCTACGAGCAGTACTTC,CASSHSGGRSYEQYF
TRBJ2-7,-,-,TRBV18,TGTGCCAGCTCACCCTTCGGGGGATACGAGCAGTACTTC,CASSPFGGYEQYF
TRBJ2-1,few,-,TRBV5-1,TGCGCCAGCAGCCCCTTTGTCGGTAGCACCCGCGGTGAGCAGTTCTTC,CASSPFVGSTRGEQFF
TRBJ1-1,-,-,TRBV10-3,TGTGCCATCAGTGAGTCGGGTACGGCTTTGAACACTGAAGCTTTCTTT,CAISESGTALNTEAFF
TRBJ2-7,-,-,TRBV5-1,TGCGCCAGCAGCGAGGAAAGGAGGGTACACGAGCAGTACTTC,CASSEERRVHEQYF
TRBJ2-7,-,TRBD1,TRBV4-2,TGTGCCAGCAGCCAGCTAACCGGGACAGGGGGCTACGAGCAGTACTTC,CASSQLTGTGGYEQYF
TRBJ2-7,few,-,TRBV27,TGTGCCAGCAGTTTTGGATCCTGGGGGTACGAGCAGTACTTC,CASSFGSWGYEQYF
TRBJ1-5,few,-,TRBV4-2,TGTGCCAGCAGCCAAGGAGTGGCGGGGATCGGGCCCCAGCATTTT,CASSQGVAGIGPQHF
TRBJ2-5,-,-,TRBV14,TGTGCCAGCAGCCTCCATCGCTACGGCCAAGAGACCCAGTACTTC,CASSLHRYGQETQYF
TRBJ2-1,-,-,TRBV9,TGTGCCAGCAGCGCCGGGACTCAAAATGAGCAGTTCTTC,CASSAGTQNEQFF
TRBJ2-5,-,-,TRBV20-1,TGCAGTGCTAGAGATCTGCAGCTACAAGAGACCCAGTACTTC,CSARDLQLQETQYF
TRBJ1-2,few,TRBD1,TRBV6-5,TGTGCCAGCTTCGGAGGGGGCCGACCGAGCTACACCTTC,CASFGGGRPSYTF
TRBJ2-5,-,TRBD2,TRBV20-1,TGCAGTGCTAGAGATTTGGAGCGGGGGATTTTGGAGACCCAGTACTTC,CSARDLERGILETQYF
TRBJ2-7,few,TRBD1,TRBV30,TGTGCCTGGAATCTGAGGGACAGGGAGTACGAGCAGTACTTC,CAWNLRDREYEQYF
TRBJ2-2,-,-,TRBV20-1,TGCAGTGCGAGAACGCCAGGGAGGAACACCGGGGAGCTGTTTTTT,CSARTPGRNTGELFF
TRBJ2-7,-,TRBD2,TRBV7-2,TGTGCCAGCAGCTTAACAGCGGGGGGTCCCGGTGAGCAGTACTTC,CASSLTAGGPGEQYF
TRBJ2-2,once,TRBD1,TRBV6-1,TGTGCCAGCACCAAAAACCCGTCTGGAGGACAGGGTAACACCGGGGAGCTGTTTTTT,CASTKNPSGGQGNTGELFF
TRBJ2-4,-,-,TRBV12-3/TRBV12-4,TGTGCCAGCAGTGTTGGGGGTGCAAACATTCAGTACTTC,CASSVGGANIQYF
TRBJ1-6,-,-,TRBV7-9,TGTGCCAGCAGCTTAGATCCAGGGAGAAAAGGGTATAATTCACCCCTCCACTTT,CASSLDPGRKGYNSPLHF
TRBJ2-3,-,TRBD2,TRBV5-1,TGCGCCAGCAGCTTGGGACTAGCGACTGGGGTGGGCACAGATACGCAGTATTTT,CASSLGLATGVGTDTQYF
TRBJ2-7,few,-,TRBV29-1,TGCAGCGTTCGAGGGACCGAGCAGTACTTC,CSVRGTEQYF
TRBJ2-3,few,-,TRBV7-3,TGTGCCAGCAGCTTAGATGGGGGCGGGGGAGATACGCAGTATTTT,CASSLDGGGGDTQYF
TRBJ1-4,-,TRBD1,TRBV18,TGTGCCAGCTCACCTGCAGGGGGCAGGTTTAATGAAAAACTGTTTTTT,CASSPAGGRFNEKLFF
TRBJ1-1,-,TRBD1,TRBV29-1,TGCAGCGTTGATGGCCGGACAGGGAAAATTGGATTAAACACTGAAGCTTTCTTT,CSVDGRTGKIGLNTEAFF
TRBJ1-2,-,-,TRBV7-9,TGTGCCAGCAGCGCATACACCCTCGAAGGCTACACCTTC,CASSAYTLEGYTF
TRBJ2-2,once,-,TRBV6-1,TGTGCCGGCAGTGGAGGGAACACCGGGGAGCTGTTTTTT,CAGSGGNTGELFF
TRBJ2-1,few,-,TRBV6-2/TRBV6-3,TGTGCCAGCAGTTCCCAAGGGCAAAGCTCCTACAATGAGCAGTTCTTC,CASSSQGQSSYNEQFF
TRBJ2-7,few,TRBD2,TRBV14,TGTGCCAGCAGCCACCAGCGGGGAACCTACGAGCAGTACTTC,CASSHQRGTYEQYF